This entry describes one T cell receptor (beta chain). The antigen is undetermined. The method was immunoSEQ multiplex PCR; TCRdb's version includes in-frame clones alone and lacks a portion of them. Of tens of thousands of clones in the sample, nearly 85% were seen once. This record belongs to a study of T cell responses to AZD1222 COVID-19 vaccine. About the study: Pooled in the analysis were second doses at about 4 or about 12 weeks.

The study, taken as a whole, reports: Females made up more of the donors, who were largely white British, and clonal diversity may have come out too low.

The CDR3 is 12 residues long. Trimming took off 4 bases at V and 9 bases at J, with 12 bases between the two ends. From germline, CDR1 is LGHDT and CDR2 YNNKEL (reference sequence). V gene TRBV3-1 (or the pseudogene TRBV3-2) combines with J gene TRBJ1-1; TRBD1 is a possible D gene (5 bases). The sample was peripheral blood, taken on day 0 of AZD1222 vaccination. This TCR was sampled from an adult in good health. The chain's CDR3 is CASSPGESKAFF. The CDR3 nucleotides are TGTGCCAGCAGCCCGGGGGAGTCGAAAGCTTTCTTT.